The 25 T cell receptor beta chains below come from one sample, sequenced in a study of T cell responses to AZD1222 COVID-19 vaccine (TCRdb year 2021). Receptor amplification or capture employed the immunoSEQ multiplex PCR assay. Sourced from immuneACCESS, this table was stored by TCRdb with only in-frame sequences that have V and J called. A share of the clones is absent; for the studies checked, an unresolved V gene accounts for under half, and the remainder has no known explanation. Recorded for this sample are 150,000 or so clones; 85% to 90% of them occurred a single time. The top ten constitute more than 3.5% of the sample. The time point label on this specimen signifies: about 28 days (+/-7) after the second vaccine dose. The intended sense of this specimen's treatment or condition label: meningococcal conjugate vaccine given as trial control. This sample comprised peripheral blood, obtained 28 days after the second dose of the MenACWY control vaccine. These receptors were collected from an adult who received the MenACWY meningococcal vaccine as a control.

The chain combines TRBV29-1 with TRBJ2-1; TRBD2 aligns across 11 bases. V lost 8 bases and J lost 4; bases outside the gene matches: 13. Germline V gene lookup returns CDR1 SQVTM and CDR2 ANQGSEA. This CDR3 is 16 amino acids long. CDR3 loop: CSPRLAGTSLYNEQFF. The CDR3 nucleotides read TGCAGCCCCAGACTAGCGGGGACTTCTTTATACAATGAGCAGTTCTTC.

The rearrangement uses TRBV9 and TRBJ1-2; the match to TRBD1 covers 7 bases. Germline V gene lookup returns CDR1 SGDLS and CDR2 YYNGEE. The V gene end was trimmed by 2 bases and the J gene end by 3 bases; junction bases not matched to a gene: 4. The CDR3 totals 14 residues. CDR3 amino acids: CASSVAGTDYGYTF. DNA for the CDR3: TGTGCCAGCAGCGTGGCCGGGACAGACTATGGCTACACCTTC.

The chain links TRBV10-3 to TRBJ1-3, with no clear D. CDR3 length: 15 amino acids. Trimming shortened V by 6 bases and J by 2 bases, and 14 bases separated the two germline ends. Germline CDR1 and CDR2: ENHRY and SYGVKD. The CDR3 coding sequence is TGTGCCATCAGCAAAACGATCGCGCCTGGAAACACCATATATTTT. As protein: CAISKTIAPGNTIYF.

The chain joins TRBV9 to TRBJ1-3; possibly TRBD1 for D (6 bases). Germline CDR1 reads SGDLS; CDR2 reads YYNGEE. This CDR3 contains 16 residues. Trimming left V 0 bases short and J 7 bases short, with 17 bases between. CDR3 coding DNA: TGTGCCAGCAGCGTAGAAAACAGGGCAAAGGGGAACACCATATATTTT. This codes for CASSVENRAKGNTIYF.

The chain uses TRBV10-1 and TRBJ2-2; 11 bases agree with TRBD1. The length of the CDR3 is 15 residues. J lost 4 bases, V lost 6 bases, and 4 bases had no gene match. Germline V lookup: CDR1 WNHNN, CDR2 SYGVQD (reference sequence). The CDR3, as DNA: TGCGCCAGCAGCACCGGGACAGGGGGCACCGGGGAGCTGTTTTTT. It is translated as CASSTGTGGTGELFF.

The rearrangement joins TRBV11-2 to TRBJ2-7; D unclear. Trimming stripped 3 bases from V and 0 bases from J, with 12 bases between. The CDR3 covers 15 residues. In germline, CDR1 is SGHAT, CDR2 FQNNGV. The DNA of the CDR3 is TGTGCCAGCAGCTTGTTCCGGCAGCTCTCCTACGAGCAGTACTTC. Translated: CASSLFRQLSYEQYF.

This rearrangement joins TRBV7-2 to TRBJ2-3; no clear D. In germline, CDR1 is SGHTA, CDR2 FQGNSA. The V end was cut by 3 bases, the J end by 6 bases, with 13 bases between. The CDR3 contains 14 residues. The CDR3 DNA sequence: TGTGCCAGCAGCTTGGATCCCGAGCCGGATACGCAGTATTTT. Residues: CASSLDPEPDTQYF.

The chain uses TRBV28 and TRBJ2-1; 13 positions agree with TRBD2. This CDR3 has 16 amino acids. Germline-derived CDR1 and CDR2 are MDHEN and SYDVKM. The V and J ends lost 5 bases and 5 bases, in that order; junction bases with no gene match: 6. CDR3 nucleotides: TGTGCCAGCAGTGTATCGGGACTAGCGGGGAACAATGAGCAGTTCTTC. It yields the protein CASSVSGLAGNNEQFF.

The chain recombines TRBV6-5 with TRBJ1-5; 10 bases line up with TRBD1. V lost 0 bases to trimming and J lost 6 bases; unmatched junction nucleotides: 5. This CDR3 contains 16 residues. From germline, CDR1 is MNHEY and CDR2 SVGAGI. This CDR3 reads CASSYSGTGDGQPQHF. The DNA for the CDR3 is TGTGCCAGCAGTTACTCCGGGACAGGGGATGGTCAGCCCCAGCATTTT.

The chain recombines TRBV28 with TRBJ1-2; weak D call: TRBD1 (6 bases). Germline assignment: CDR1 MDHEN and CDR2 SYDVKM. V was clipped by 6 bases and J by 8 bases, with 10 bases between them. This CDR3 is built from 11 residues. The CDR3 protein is CASSRTDGYTF. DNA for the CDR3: TGTGCCAGCAGCAGGACAGACGGCTACACCTTC.

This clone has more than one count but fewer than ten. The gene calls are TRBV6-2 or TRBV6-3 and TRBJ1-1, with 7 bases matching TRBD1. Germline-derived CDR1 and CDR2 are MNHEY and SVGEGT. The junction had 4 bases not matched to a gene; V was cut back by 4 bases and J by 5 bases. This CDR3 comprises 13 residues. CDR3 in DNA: TGTGCCAGCAGTTTTACAGGGGTGACTGAAGCTTTCTTT. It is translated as CASSFTGVTEAFF.

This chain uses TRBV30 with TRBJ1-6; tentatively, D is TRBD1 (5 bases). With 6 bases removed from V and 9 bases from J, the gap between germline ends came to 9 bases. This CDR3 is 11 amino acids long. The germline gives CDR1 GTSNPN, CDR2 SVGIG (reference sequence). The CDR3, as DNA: TGTGCCTGCGGGGCTGTTTCACCCCTCCACTTT. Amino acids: CACGAVSPLHF.

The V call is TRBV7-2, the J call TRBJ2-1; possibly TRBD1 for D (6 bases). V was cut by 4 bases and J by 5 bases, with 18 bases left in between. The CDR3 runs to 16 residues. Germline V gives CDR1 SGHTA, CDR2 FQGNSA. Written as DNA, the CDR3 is TGTGCCAGCAGCTACCACCCCGGGACAAAGAACAATGAGCAGTTCTTC. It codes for CASSYHPGTKNNEQFF.

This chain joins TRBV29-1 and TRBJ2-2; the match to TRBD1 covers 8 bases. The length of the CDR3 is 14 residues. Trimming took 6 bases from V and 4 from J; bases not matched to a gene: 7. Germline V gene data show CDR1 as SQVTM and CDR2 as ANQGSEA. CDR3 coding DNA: TGCAGCGTGGGCCGGACAGGGCGCACCGGGGAGCTGTTTTTT. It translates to CSVGRTGRTGELFF.

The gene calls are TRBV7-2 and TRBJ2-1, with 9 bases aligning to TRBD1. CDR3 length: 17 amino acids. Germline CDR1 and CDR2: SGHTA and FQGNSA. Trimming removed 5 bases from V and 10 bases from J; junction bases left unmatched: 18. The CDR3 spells CASSLNPGTGPQREQFF. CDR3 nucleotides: TGTGCCAGCAGCCTAAACCCTGGGACAGGGCCCCAAAGAGAGCAGTTCTTC.

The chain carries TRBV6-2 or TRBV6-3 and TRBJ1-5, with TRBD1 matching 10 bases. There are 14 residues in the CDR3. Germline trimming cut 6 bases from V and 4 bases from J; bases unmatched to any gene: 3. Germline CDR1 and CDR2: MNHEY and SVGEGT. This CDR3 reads CASSRDRGNQPQHF. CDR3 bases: TGTGCCAGCAGCCGGGACAGGGGAAATCAGCCCCAGCATTTT.

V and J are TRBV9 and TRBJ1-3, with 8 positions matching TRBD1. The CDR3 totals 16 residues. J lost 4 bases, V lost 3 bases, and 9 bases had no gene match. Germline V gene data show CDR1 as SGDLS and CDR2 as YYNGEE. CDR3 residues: CASSEKGQAGGNTIYF. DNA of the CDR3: TGTGCCAGCAGCGAGAAGGGACAGGCGGGGGGAAACACCATATATTTT.

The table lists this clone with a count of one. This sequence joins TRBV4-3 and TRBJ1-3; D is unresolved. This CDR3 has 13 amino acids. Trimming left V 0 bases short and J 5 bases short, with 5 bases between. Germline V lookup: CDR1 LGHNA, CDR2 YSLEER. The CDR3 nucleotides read TGCGCCAGCAGCCAAGAGGTCCGAAACACCATATATTTT. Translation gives CASSQEVRNTIYF.

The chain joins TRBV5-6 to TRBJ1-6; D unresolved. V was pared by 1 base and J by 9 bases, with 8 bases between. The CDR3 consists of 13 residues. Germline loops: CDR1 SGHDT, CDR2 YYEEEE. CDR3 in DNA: TGTGCCAGCAGCTTGTTCCTTGCTTCACCCCTCCACTTT. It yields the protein CASSLFLASPLHF.

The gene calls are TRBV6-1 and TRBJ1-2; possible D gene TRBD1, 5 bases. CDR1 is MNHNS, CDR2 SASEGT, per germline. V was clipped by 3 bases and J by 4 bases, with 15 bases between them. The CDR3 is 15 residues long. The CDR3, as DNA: TGTGCCAGCAGTGAGTTCCAAGGGGCGGGCTATGGCTACACCTTC. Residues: CASSEFQGAGYGYTF.

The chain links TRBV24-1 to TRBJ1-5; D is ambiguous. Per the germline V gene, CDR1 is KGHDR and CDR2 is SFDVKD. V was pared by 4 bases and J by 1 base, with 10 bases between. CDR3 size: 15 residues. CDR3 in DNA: TGTGCCACCAGTGACGGGTGGAACAGCAATCAGCCCCAGCATTTT. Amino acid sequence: CATSDGWNSNQPQHF.

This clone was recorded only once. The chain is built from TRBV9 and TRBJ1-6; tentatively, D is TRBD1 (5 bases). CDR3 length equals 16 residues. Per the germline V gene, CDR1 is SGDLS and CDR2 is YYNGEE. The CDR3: CATILQGIWRNSPLHF. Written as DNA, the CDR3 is TGTGCTACGATTCTTCAGGGAATTTGGCGCAATTCACCCCTCCACTTT.

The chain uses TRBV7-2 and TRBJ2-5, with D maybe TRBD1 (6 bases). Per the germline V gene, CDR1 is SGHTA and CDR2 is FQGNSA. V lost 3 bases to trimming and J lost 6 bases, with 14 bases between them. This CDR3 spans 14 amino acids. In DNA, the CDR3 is TGTGCCAGCAGCTTTTCAACTAGGGGGAAGACCCAGTACTTC. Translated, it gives CASSFSTRGKTQYF.

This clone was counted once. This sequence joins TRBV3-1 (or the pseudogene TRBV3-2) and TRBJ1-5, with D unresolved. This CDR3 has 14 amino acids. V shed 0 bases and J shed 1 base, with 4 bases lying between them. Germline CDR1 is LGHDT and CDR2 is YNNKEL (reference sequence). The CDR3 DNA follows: TGTGCCAGCAGCCAAGATCTCAGCAATCAGCCCCAGCATTTT. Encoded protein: CASSQDLSNQPQHF.

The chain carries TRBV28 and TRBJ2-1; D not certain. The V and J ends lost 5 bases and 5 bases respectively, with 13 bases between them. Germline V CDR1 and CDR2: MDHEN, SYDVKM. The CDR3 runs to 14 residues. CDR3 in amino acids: CASSPSPEHNEQFF. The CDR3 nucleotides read TGTGCCAGCAGTCCATCCCCGGAGCACAATGAGCAGTTCTTC.